The present T cell receptor (beta chain) was sequenced within a study of blood T cell repertoires in COVID-19. Study summary: Researchers got acute and convalescent COVID-19 samples from the United States, Italy and Spain. PBMCs, B-cell-depleted T cells, or T cells provided the cDNA or gDNA that made up the material.

As processed by the authors: From reference gene primer amplification, estimates of nucleated cell counts were derived. Sequencing used immunoSEQ multiplex PCR; TCRdb keeps in-frame clones, though not all of them. That table is the source of V, J and clone size, and D and trimming were worked out from the DNA. The table has 87,000 or so clones, approximately 89% seen once; the top ten hold around 10%. Germline-derived CDR1 and CDR2 are SQVTM and ANQGSEA. The CDR3 sequence is 15 residues long. The V segment lost 6 bases and the J segment 7 bases; nucleotides outside the gene matches: 11. Sequencing used peripheral blood. The chain is built from TRBV29-1 and TRBJ2-2; 10 bases fit TRBD1. The TCR originated in a man at least 80 years old with acute or convalescent COVID-19. The CDR3 loop reads CSVLSRDRGVGELFF. CDR3 sequence (DNA): TGCAGCGTCCTTTCGCGGGACAGGGGTGTCGGGGAGCTGTTTTTT.